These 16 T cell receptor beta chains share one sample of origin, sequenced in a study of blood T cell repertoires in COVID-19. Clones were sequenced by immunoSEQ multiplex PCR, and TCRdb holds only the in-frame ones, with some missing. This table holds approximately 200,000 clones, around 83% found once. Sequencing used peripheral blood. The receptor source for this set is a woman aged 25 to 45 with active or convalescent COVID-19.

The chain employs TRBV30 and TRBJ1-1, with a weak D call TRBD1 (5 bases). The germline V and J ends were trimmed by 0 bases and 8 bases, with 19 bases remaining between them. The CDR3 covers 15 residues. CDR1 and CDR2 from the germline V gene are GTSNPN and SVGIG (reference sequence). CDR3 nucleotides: TGTGCCTGGAGTGTAGGGGTTGTCGGGAGGAGAGAAGCTTTCTTT. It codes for CAWSVGVVGRREAFF.

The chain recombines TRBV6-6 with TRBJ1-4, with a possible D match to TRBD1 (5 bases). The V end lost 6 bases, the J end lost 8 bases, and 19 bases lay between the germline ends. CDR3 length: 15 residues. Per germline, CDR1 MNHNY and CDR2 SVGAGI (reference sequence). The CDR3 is CASSSPRGFTEKLFF. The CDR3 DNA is TGTGCCAGCAGCTCCCCTCGGGGGTTTACCGAAAAACTGTTTTTT.

The CDR3 spells CASRSLAGALQETQYF. The CDR3 DNA is TGTGCCAGTAGAAGTCTAGCGGGGGCCCTCCAAGAGACCCAGTACTTC. The rearrangement uses TRBV19 and TRBJ2-5; 10 bases are shared with TRBD2. The CDR3 totals 16 residues. V shed 6 bases, J shed 1 base, and the junction held 8 bases outside the gene matches. Germline CDR1 LNHDA, CDR2 SQIVND (reference sequence).

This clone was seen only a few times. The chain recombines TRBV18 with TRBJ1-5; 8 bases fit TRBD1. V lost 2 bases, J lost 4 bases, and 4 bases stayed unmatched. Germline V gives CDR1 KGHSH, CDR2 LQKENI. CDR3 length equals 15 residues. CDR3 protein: CASSPRTGRNQPQHF. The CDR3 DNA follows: TGTGCCAGCTCACCAAGGACAGGGCGTAATCAGCCCCAGCATTTT.

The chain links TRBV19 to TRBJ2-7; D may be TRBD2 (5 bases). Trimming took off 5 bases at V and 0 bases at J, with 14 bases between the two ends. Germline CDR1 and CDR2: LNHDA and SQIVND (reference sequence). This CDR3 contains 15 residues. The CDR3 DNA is TGTGCCAGTAGTGAGCATACGGCGGGCTCCTACGAGCAGTACTTC. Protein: CASSEHTAGSYEQYF.

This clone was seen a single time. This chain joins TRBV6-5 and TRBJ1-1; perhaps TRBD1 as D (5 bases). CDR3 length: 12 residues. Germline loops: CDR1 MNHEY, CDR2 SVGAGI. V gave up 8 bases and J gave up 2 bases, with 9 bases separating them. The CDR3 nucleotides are TGTGCCAGCCTGACAGATAACACTGAAGCTTTCTTT. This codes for CASLTDNTEAFF.

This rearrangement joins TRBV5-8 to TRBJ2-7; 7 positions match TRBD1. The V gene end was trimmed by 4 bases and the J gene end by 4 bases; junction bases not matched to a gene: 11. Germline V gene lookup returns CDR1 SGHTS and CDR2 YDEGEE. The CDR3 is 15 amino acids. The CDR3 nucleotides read TGTGCCAGCAGCAACCGGGACAGAGGTTTGTACGAGCAGTACTTC. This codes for CASSNRDRGLYEQYF.

CDR3 loop: CASRPDTHPNYGYTF. The CDR3 nucleotides read TGTGCCAGCAGGCCTGACACGCACCCTAACTATGGCTACACCTTC. The chain carries TRBV28 and TRBJ1-2, with D unclear. Deletions cut 6 bases from V and 0 bases from J, with 14 bases between. The CDR3 covers 15 residues. Germline-derived CDR1 and CDR2 are MDHEN and SYDVKM.

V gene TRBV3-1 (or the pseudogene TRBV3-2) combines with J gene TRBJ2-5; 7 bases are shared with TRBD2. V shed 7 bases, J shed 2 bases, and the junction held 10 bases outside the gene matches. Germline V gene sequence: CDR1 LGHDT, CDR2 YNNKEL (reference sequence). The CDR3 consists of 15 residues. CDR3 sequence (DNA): TGTGCCAGCACCCGAAGACTAGCAGCACAAGAGACCCAGTACTTC. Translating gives CASTRRLAAQETQYF.

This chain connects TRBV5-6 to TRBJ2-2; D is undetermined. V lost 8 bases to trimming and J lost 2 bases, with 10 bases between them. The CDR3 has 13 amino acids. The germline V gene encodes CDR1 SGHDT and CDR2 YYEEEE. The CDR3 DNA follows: TGTGCCAGTAACCGGGTAAACACCGGGGAGCTGTTTTTT. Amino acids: CASNRVNTGELFF.

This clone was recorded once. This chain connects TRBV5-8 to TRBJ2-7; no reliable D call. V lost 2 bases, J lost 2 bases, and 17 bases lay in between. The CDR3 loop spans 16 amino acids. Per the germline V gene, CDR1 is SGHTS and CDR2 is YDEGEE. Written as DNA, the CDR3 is TGTGCCAGCAGCTTTCAGGTCTCGATGGATACCTACGAGCAGTACTTC. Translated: CASSFQVSMDTYEQYF. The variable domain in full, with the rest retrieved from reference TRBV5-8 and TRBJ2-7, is EAGVTQSPTHLIKTRGQQATLRCSPISGHTSVYWYQQALGLGLQFLLWYDEGEERNRGNFPPRFSGRQFPNYSSELNVNALELEDSALYLCASSFQVSMDTYEQYFGPGTRLTVT.

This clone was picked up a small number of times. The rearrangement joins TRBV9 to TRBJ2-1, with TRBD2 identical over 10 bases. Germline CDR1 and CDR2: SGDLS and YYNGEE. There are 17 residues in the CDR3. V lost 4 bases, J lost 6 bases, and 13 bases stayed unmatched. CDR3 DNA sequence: TGTGCCAGCAGCACTGGATTGCTAGCGGGGGCCTCCAATGAGCAGTTCTTC. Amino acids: CASSTGLLAGASNEQFF.

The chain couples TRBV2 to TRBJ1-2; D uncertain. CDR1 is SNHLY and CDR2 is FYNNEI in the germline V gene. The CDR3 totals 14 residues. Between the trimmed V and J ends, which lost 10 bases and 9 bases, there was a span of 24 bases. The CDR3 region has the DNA TGTGCCAAGCGTACGGTGGACTCTCGTTTTCGCTACACCTTC. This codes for CAKRTVDSRFRYTF.

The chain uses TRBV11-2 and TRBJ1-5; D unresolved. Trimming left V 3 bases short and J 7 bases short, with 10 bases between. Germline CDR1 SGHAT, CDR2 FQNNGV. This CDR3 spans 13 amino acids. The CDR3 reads CASSLEGVQPQHF. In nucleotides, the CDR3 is TGTGCCAGCAGCTTGGAGGGCGTCCAGCCCCAGCATTTT.

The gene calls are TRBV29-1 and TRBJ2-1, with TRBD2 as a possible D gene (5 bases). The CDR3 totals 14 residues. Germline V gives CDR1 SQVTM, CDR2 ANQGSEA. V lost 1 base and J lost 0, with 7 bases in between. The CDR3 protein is CSVEGGSSYNEQFF. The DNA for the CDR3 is TGCAGCGTTGAAGGTGGGAGCTCCTACAATGAGCAGTTCTTC.

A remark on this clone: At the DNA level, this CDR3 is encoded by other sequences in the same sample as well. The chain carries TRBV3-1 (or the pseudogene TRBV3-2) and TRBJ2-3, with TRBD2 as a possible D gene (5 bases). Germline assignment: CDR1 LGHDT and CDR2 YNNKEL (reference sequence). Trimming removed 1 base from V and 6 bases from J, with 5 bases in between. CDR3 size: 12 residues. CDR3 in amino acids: CASSQGGDTQYF. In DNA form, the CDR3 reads TGTGCCAGCAGCCAAGGAGGGGATACGCAGTATTTT.